This T cell receptor (beta chain) was sequenced for a study of cytomegalovirus exposure and HLA in healthy donors. PCR primers comprised 60 Vbeta and 13 Jbeta primers. Assay: immunoSEQ multiplex PCR; the TCRdb copy retains only in-frame clones and omits some. The sample has about 200,000 clones; about 83% are singletons. The sample taken for sequencing was PBMCs. This TCR was sampled from a man between 35 and 55 years old in good health and CMV-seropositive.

CDR3 sequence: CASSGDRNEQFF. For the CDR3, the DNA is TGTGCCAGCAGTGGCGACAGGAATGAGCAGTTCTTC. V is TRBV6-1 and J is TRBJ2-1, with D perhaps matching TRBD1 (6 bases). The germline V gene encodes CDR1 MNHNS and CDR2 SASEGT. Deletions cut 4 bases from V and 7 bases from J, with 8 bases between. The CDR3 is 12 residues long.